This T cell receptor beta chain stems from a study of beta chain features in type 1 diabetes (dated by TCRdb to 2016 to 2019). Broadly, across the study: Patients and healthy donors did not differ in mean age, gender distribution, total cell number or subset yield. Across all samples, roughly 110,000,000 sorted cells were examined, and cell number per subset correlated strongly with RNA yield. The study compared TCRB repertoires of sorted circulating CD4+ T cell subsets between recently diagnosed type 1 diabetes patients and matched healthy donors. Regulatory and stem cell-like memory subsets were isolated from only 8 patients and roughly eight healthy donors, whereas naive and central memory subsets came from all 30 or so donors.

Findings and caveats that apply to the study as a whole: Shorter templates might be favored by PCR, yet because patient and control samples were amplified and corrected together, any such skew would affect both groups equally. Because the HLA sub-analyses included only small numbers of individuals, any influence of HLA type on TCRB rearrangement was left unresolved. Naive, central memory and regulatory TCRB repertoires appeared more similar among patients than among healthy donors. Because cDNA was sequenced instead of genomic DNA, activated cells with high expression could be over-represented, although the groups did not differ in activation or CD3 levels. At VDJ recombination sites, type 1 diabetes patients had fewer insertions and more deleted nucleotides, which implies abnormalities in thymic rearrangement. A moderate but significant shortening of TCRB CDR3 length was observed in type 1 diabetes patients in all four CD4+ subsets.

A single peripheral blood draw of approximately 100 mL on average was collected from each donor into heparinised tubes. Using a panel that included CD45RO, CCR7, CD25, CD127, CD95 and CD27, naive, central memory, regulatory and stem cell-like memory CD4+ T cells were sorted on a BD FACSAria II. A purity above 95% was achieved for all sorted populations. PBMCs were isolated immediately by Lymphoprep density gradient centrifugation and stained directly without culture. Samples were stained and sorted in pairs, with one healthy donor and one patient per experiment, so that batch effects were minimized. A note on this clone: No cognate antigen has been identified for it. No quality values exist for individual bases; no much larger clone is one base distant.

CDR1 SGHDT and CDR2 YYEEEE are derived from the germline V gene. V loses 4 bases, J loses 2 bases, and the germline ends lie 6 bases apart. The CDR3 runs 12 amino acids, cysteine and phenylalanine included. Only the CDR3 portion is preserved as DNA: 36 bases, with reading frame beginning at the first base. The entire isolated RNA was reverse transcribed using the High Capacity cDNA Reverse Transcription Kit, and thus expressed TCRB transcripts were sequenced. Deep immunoSEQ sequencing was performed on naive, central memory and regulatory T cell samples, with an average of roughly 3.5 million total reads per sample. After sorted cells were lysed in RLT buffer, RNA was extracted with DNase-treated RNeasy Micro or Mini kits, with the choice depending on cell number. Each cell subset was processed separately to prevent cross-contamination, with patient and healthy donor samples processed together. The immunoSEQ multiplex PCR was used to amplify TCRB sequences from cDNA, generating 87-bp fragments that spanned the CDR3 region. Sequencing of the amplicons was done on the Illumina HiSeq platform. As for the authors' bioinformatics: Synthetic template baselines were used to correct PCR bias computationally, reads within Hamming distance 2 were collapsed, and singletons that could not be merged were discarded. Reads were aligned to IMGT to assign V, D and J genes, CDR3 length, and insertions or deletions at six rearrangement sites. Within each subset, clonotype counts were normalized to sorted cell number, and only after that were true diversity and Gini coefficients computed with the tcR R package. The overlap coefficient, calculated on TCRB nucleotide sequences, was used to quantify repertoire sharing. As a proxy for the pre-selection repertoire, out-of-frame TCRB sequences from naive cells were analyzed. This immuneACCESS table, as held by TCRdb, lists in-frame sequences with V and J called but not all clones. Of the missing ones, under half trace to an unresolved V gene in checked studies; the others have no known cause. V, J and clone size were drawn from that table, and D and trimming were deduced from the DNA. This sample lists almost 350,000 clones; around 20% were detected once. The ten top clones hold 0.044% of the sample.

This TCR derives from a woman under 30 in good health. This receptor chain uses TRBV5-6 and TRBJ2-5; matching of 5 bases hints at TRBD1 as the D gene. The material sequenced was naive CD4+ T cells from blood. According to the study, the label for this sample's cell subset or site signals: true naive CD4+ T cells. The CDR3 reads CASSTGQETQYF. The nucleotides are TGTGCCAGCAGCACAGGACAAGAGACCCAGTACTTC.